The clone carrying this T cell receptor beta chain has a handful of counts. Per the study methods: Amplification from reference gene primers served as the basis for estimated nucleated cell counts. TCRdb's copy holds only in-frame clones and misses some; the assay was immunoSEQ multiplex PCR. V and J calls and clone size are as listed in that table; D and trimming were resolved from the DNA. The table has roughly 70,000 clones, around 81% seen once. This specimen belongs to a study of blood T cell repertoires in COVID-19. Study-wide background: Sites across the United States, Italy and Spain contributed samples from acute and convalescent COVID-19. PBMCs, B-cell-depleted T cells, or T cells provided the cDNA or gDNA that made up the material.

This sequence originates from a woman between 55 and 75 years old with acute or convalescent COVID-19. Sequencing was done on a sample of peripheral blood.

The CDR3 DNA reads TGCGCCAGCAGCGTGGGACAGGGGATAATCTCTGGAAACACCATATATTTT. Protein: CASSVGQGIISGNTIYF. The chain joins TRBV5-1 to TRBJ1-3; TRBD1 aligns across 10 bases. The V segment lost 4 bases and the J segment 0 bases; nucleotides outside the gene matches: 7. The CDR3 is 17 amino acids. Germline V gene sequence: CDR1 SGHRS, CDR2 YFSETQ.